The T cell receptor beta chain described here comes from a study of cytomegalovirus exposure and HLA in healthy donors. The CDR3 length is 16 residues. V was clipped by 7 bases and J by 0 bases, with 16 bases between them. Germline CDR1 reads SNHLY; CDR2 reads FYNNEI. Study conclusions and caveats: Most TCRs appeared rarely, but some public TCRs recurred in many donors. Cytomegalovirus association was listed for about 160 TCR beta chains.

Sequencing was performed with immunoSEQ multiplex PCR; in TCRdb, only in-frame clones are kept and a portion is missing. The table records under 250,000 clones, around 90% of them present only once. As for this clone: What it recognizes is unknown.

This receptor was taken from a woman in her late teens or twenties in good health and CMV-seropositive. The sequencing input was PBMCs. The chain carries TRBV2 and TRBJ2-1; tentative D call: TRBD1 (6 bases). The CDR3 loop is CASTPQGTGSYNEQFF. CDR3 coding DNA: TGTGCCAGCACTCCACAGGGTACAGGCTCCTACAATGAGCAGTTCTTC.